Listed below are T cell receptor beta chains from one sample, sequenced in a study of blood T cell repertoires in COVID-19. Repertoires were generated with immunoSEQ multiplex PCR, while TCRdb's copy carries only in-frame clones and drops some. Counted here are about 39,000 clones, 60% to 85% occurring once; the ten biggest clones make up over 20%. The sample taken for sequencing was peripheral blood. These TCRs come from a man in his 70s with acute or convalescent COVID-19. CDR3s include the opening cysteine and the closing phenylalanine or tryptophan. D genes are given only for firm matches. Size values are once, few and many counts, or a class for expanded clones, and some rows have none.

J gene: TRBJ2-7
V gene: TRBV6-1
D gene: .
clone size: .
CDR3 DNA: TGTGCCAGCAGTGAACACTTCCTCTACGAGCAGTACTTC
CDR3 protein: CASSEHFLYEQYF

J gene: TRBJ1-1
V gene: TRBV19
D gene: .
clone size: once
CDR3 DNA: TGTGCCAGTAGTATTCTAACAGCTGACACTGAAGCTTTCTTT
CDR3 protein: CASSILTADTEAFF

J gene: TRBJ2-3
V gene: TRBV15
D gene: .
clone size: .
CDR3 DNA: TGTGCCACCAGAGGCTCGGGGCAGGGGAGCACAGATACGCAGTATTTT
CDR3 protein: CATRGSGQGSTDTQYF

J gene: TRBJ1-1
V gene: TRBV18
D gene: .
clone size: .
CDR3 DNA: TGTGCCAGCTCACCAAGCCAGAACACTGAAGCTTTCTTT
CDR3 protein: CASSPSQNTEAFF

J gene: TRBJ1-2
V gene: TRBV6-4
D gene: TRBD1
clone size: .
CDR3 DNA: TGTGCCAGCAGACCACAGGGGGCTAACTATGGCTACACCTTC
CDR3 protein: CASRPQGANYGYTF

J gene: TRBJ2-3
V gene: TRBV2
D gene: .
clone size: few
CDR3 DNA: TGTGCCAGCACACCACACCCGGCCGGGGCAGATACGCAGTATTTT
CDR3 protein: CASTPHPAGADTQYF

J gene: TRBJ2-3
V gene: TRBV24-1
D gene: TRBD2
clone size: .
CDR3 DNA: TGTGCCACCAGTGATCATAGCGGGAGCACAGATACGCAGTATTTT
CDR3 protein: CATSDHSGSTDTQYF

J gene: TRBJ2-1
V gene: TRBV10-3
D gene: TRBD1
clone size: .
CDR3 DNA: TGTGCCATCAGTGAGTCGACAGGGGGTTACAATGAGCAGTTCTTC
CDR3 protein: CAISESTGGYNEQFF

J gene: TRBJ2-1
V gene: TRBV27
D gene: TRBD2
clone size: .
CDR3 DNA: TGTGCCAGCAGTTTTCTAGCGGGAGCCCACAATGAGCAGTTCTTC
CDR3 protein: CASSFLAGAHNEQFF

J gene: TRBJ1-2
V gene: TRBV3-1/TRBV3-2
D gene: .
clone size: .
CDR3 DNA: TGTGCCAGCAGCCAAGGAGTCGAGGGCTATGGCTACACCTTC
CDR3 protein: CASSQGVEGYGYTF

J gene: TRBJ1-1
V gene: TRBV6-6
D gene: .
clone size: .
CDR3 DNA: TGTGCCAGCAGTTACAGCACAGGGCCTATGAACACTGAAGCTTTCTTT
CDR3 protein: CASSYSTGPMNTEAFF

J gene: TRBJ2-3
V gene: TRBV5-1
D gene: TRBD2
clone size: .
CDR3 DNA: TGCGCCAGCAGGTCTAGCGGGAGGACAGATACGCAGTATTTT
CDR3 protein: CASRSSGRTDTQYF

J gene: TRBJ1-1
V gene: TRBV4-1
D gene: .
clone size: .
CDR3 DNA: TGCGCCAGCAGCCAAGAACCGGGATCGAACACTGAAGCTTTCTTT
CDR3 protein: CASSQEPGSNTEAFF

J gene: TRBJ1-6
V gene: TRBV28
D gene: .
clone size: .
CDR3 DNA: TGTGCCAGCGGGCTGGGGAGCTCCTATAATTCACCCCTCCACTTT
CDR3 protein: CASGLGSSYNSPLHF

J gene: TRBJ2-1
V gene: TRBV12-5
D gene: TRBD2
clone size: .
CDR3 DNA: TGTGCTAGTGGTTTAGGTTCTAGCGGAGGTGGGGGGGGTGAGCAGTTCTTC
CDR3 protein: CASGLGSSGGGGGEQFF

J gene: TRBJ2-2
V gene: TRBV27
D gene: TRBD2
clone size: .
CDR3 DNA: TGTGCCAGCACCCCGGGGGGGTTGACCGGGGAGCTGTTTTTT
CDR3 protein: CASTPGGLTGELFF

J gene: TRBJ2-7
V gene: TRBV19
D gene: .
clone size: .
CDR3 DNA: TGTGCCAGTAGTATGGGGCAGGCGCCCGAGCAGTACTTC
CDR3 protein: CASSMGQAPEQYF

J gene: TRBJ1-2
V gene: TRBV6-5
D gene: TRBD1
clone size: .
CDR3 DNA: TGTGCCAGCCGGCTTACAGGGGCAGTCAACTATGGCTACACCTTC
CDR3 protein: CASRLTGAVNYGYTF

J gene: TRBJ1-2
V gene: TRBV28
D gene: TRBD1
clone size: .
CDR3 DNA: TGTGCCAACGCAGGCGGGACAGGGCCCTATGGCTACACCTTC
CDR3 protein: CANAGGTGPYGYTF

J gene: TRBJ2-1
V gene: TRBV19
D gene: .
clone size: .
CDR3 DNA: TGTGCCAGTAGGAGACAGGATCACAATGAGCAGTTCTTC
CDR3 protein: CASRRQDHNEQFF

J gene: TRBJ2-6
V gene: TRBV7-2
D gene: .
clone size: .
CDR3 DNA: TGTGCCAGCAGCAATTACTTCTCTGGGGCCAACGTCCTGACTTTC
CDR3 protein: CASSNYFSGANVLTF

J gene: TRBJ2-1
V gene: TRBV9
D gene: .
clone size: .
CDR3 DNA: TGTGCCAGCACCCCGGGGGCGGCGGGAGTCGACAATGAGCAGTTCTTC
CDR3 protein: CASTPGAAGVDNEQFF

J gene: TRBJ2-5
V gene: TRBV7-9
D gene: .
clone size: .
CDR3 DNA: TGTGCCAGCAGCTTAGGTCAGGGGACGGAGACCCAGTACTTC
CDR3 protein: CASSLGQGTETQYF

J gene: TRBJ2-1
V gene: TRBV29-1
D gene: .
clone size: .
CDR3 DNA: TGCAGCGTGGCTGAGCAGGGCGACAATGAGCAGTTCTTC
CDR3 protein: CSVAEQGDNEQFF

J gene: TRBJ1-4
V gene: TRBV24-1
D gene: TRBD1
clone size: .
CDR3 DNA: TGTGCCACTATGGACAGGGCCCTTGAAAAACTGTTTTTT
CDR3 protein: CATMDRALEKLFF

J gene: TRBJ2-1
V gene: TRBV7-9
D gene: .
clone size: .
CDR3 DNA: TGTGCCAGCAGCTACCCCCAGGGAAACTACAATGAGCAGTTCTTC
CDR3 protein: CASSYPQGNYNEQFF

J gene: TRBJ2-1
V gene: TRBV3-1/TRBV3-2
D gene: .
clone size: .
CDR3 DNA: TGTGCCAGCAGCTCGCTTAACGGACAGTACAATGAGCAGTTCTTC
CDR3 protein: CASSSLNGQYNEQFF

J gene: TRBJ1-4
V gene: TRBV9
D gene: TRBD1
clone size: .
CDR3 DNA: TGTGCCAGCAGCGGCCGACAGGGGGCGCGTGAAAAACTGTTTTTT
CDR3 protein: CASSGRQGAREKLFF

J gene: TRBJ2-7
V gene: TRBV28
D gene: TRBD2
clone size: .
CDR3 DNA: TGTGCCAGCAGTTTATTACTAGCGGGGGCTCGATGGGAGCAGTACTTC
CDR3 protein: CASSLLLAGARWEQYF

J gene: TRBJ2-5
V gene: TRBV4-3
D gene: .
clone size: .
CDR3 DNA: TGCGCCAGCAGCCAAAAGATAGTTGAGACCCAGTACTTC
CDR3 protein: CASSQKIVETQYF

J gene: TRBJ2-1
V gene: TRBV6-1
D gene: TRBD2
clone size: medium-sized
CDR3 DNA: TGTGCCAGCAGTGTAGTACCGGGACTAGCGTACGATGAGCAGTTCTTC
CDR3 protein: CASSVVPGLAYDEQFF

J gene: TRBJ2-3
V gene: TRBV18
D gene: TRBD2
clone size: .
CDR3 DNA: TGTGCCAGCTCACCGGGACTAGGATCAGATACGCAGTATTTT
CDR3 protein: CASSPGLGSDTQYF

J gene: TRBJ2-3
V gene: TRBV5-4
D gene: TRBD1
clone size: once
CDR3 DNA: TGTGCCAGCAGCTTGGCGACAGGGAACACAGATACGCAGTATTTT
CDR3 protein: CASSLATGNTDTQYF

J gene: TRBJ2-7
V gene: TRBV11-2
D gene: TRBD1
clone size: .
CDR3 DNA: TGTGCCAGCAGCCCCGGGACAGGGGCACCCTACGAGCAGTACTTC
CDR3 protein: CASSPGTGAPYEQYF

J gene: TRBJ1-2
V gene: TRBV5-4
D gene: TRBD1
clone size: .
CDR3 DNA: TGTGCCAGCAGCCGGGACAGGGGCGGAGGCTACACCTTC
CDR3 protein: CASSRDRGGGYTF

J gene: TRBJ1-5
V gene: TRBV19
D gene: TRBD1
clone size: .
CDR3 DNA: TGTGCCAGTAGCGAGACAGGGCGGAATCAGCCCCAGCATTTT
CDR3 protein: CASSETGRNQPQHF

J gene: TRBJ1-5
V gene: TRBV3-1/TRBV3-2
D gene: TRBD1
clone size: .
CDR3 DNA: TGTGCCAGCAGCCAAGGATCAGGGGGCGTGCAGCCCCAGCATTTT
CDR3 protein: CASSQGSGGVQPQHF

J gene: TRBJ2-3
V gene: TRBV9
D gene: TRBD2
clone size: .
CDR3 DNA: TGTGCCAGCAGCGTATTAGCGGGAAGGGTGGATACGCAGTATTTT
CDR3 protein: CASSVLAGRVDTQYF

J gene: TRBJ2-7
V gene: TRBV18
D gene: .
clone size: .
CDR3 DNA: TGTGCCAGCTCACCACCTTCGTCCTACGAGCAGTACTTC
CDR3 protein: CASSPPSSYEQYF

J gene: TRBJ2-1
V gene: TRBV2
D gene: .
clone size: .
CDR3 DNA: TGTGCCAGCAGTTCCCCCGGTAGCTCCTACAATGAGCAGTTCTTC
CDR3 protein: CASSSPGSSYNEQFF

J gene: TRBJ2-6
V gene: TRBV7-2
D gene: TRBD1
clone size: .
CDR3 DNA: TGTGCCAGCAGCGTCCGGGACAGGGCCTCTCTCTCTGGGGCCAACGTCCTGACTTTC
CDR3 protein: CASSVRDRASLSGANVLTF

J gene: TRBJ2-5
V gene: TRBV2
D gene: TRBD2
clone size: .
CDR3 DNA: TGTGCCAGCAGGGCTAGCGGTTTTCAAGAGACCCAGTACTTC
CDR3 protein: CASRASGFQETQYF

J gene: TRBJ2-7
V gene: TRBV6-5
D gene: TRBD1
clone size: .
CDR3 DNA: TGTGCCAGCATCCCGGGACAGGGCTACGAGCAGTACTTC
CDR3 protein: CASIPGQGYEQYF

J gene: TRBJ2-3
V gene: TRBV10-3
D gene: .
clone size: .
CDR3 DNA: TGTGCCATCAGTTCCCCCGGGGATACGCAGTATTTT
CDR3 protein: CAISSPGDTQYF

J gene: TRBJ2-7
V gene: TRBV9
D gene: .
clone size: .
CDR3 DNA: TGTGCCAGCAGCGTAGCTGTCCAGGGTAGCGAGCAGTACTTC
CDR3 protein: CASSVAVQGSEQYF

J gene: TRBJ2-2
V gene: TRBV9
D gene: .
clone size: few
CDR3 DNA: TGTGCCAGCAGCCCTCAGGGTTTGGCCGGGGAGCTGTTTTTT
CDR3 protein: CASSPQGLAGELFF

J gene: TRBJ2-7
V gene: TRBV5-6
D gene: .
clone size: few
CDR3 DNA: TGTGCCAGCAGCTCCCCGTATCCCTACGAGCAGTACTTC
CDR3 protein: CASSSPYPYEQYF

J gene: TRBJ1-1
V gene: TRBV7-9
D gene: .
clone size: once
CDR3 DNA: TGTGCCAGCAGCTTATTTAAGCTGCTGAACACTGAAGCTTTCTTT
CDR3 protein: CASSLFKLLNTEAFF

J gene: TRBJ1-1
V gene: TRBV21-1
D gene: .
clone size: .
CDR3 DNA: TGTGCCAGCAGCGTTTCGGTAGCTACACAATGCACTGAAGCTTTCTTT
CDR3 protein: CASSVSVATQCTEAFF

J gene: TRBJ1-4
V gene: TRBV7-2
D gene: TRBD1
clone size: .
CDR3 DNA: TGTGCCAGCAGCTCAGACAGGGGAGGGGAAAAACTGTTTTTT
CDR3 protein: CASSSDRGGEKLFF

J gene: TRBJ1-3
V gene: TRBV5-6
D gene: TRBD1
clone size: .
CDR3 DNA: TGTGCCAGCAGCTCCACGGGACAGCGTAACACCATATATTTT
CDR3 protein: CASSSTGQRNTIYF

J gene: TRBJ1-6
V gene: TRBV2
D gene: TRBD1
clone size: .
CDR3 DNA: TGTGCCAGCAGTCCGGGACAGGGGGGCCCTAATTCACCCCTCCACTTT
CDR3 protein: CASSPGQGGPNSPLHF